The clone carrying this TCR beta chain has a handful of counts. The CDR3 runs to 14 residues. V gave up 7 bases and J gave up 3 bases, with 13 bases separating them. Germline V gene data show CDR1 as LNHDA and CDR2 as SQIVND (reference sequence). MiXCR, applied by TCRdb to the RT-PCR reads, yields one record per CDR3 protein. The data show about 680,000 distinct CDR3 sequences, more than 13% seen once. The sequence was collected from a female donor in good health, serving as a healthy control. V and J are TRBV19 and TRBJ1-3; no clear D. The sample taken for sequencing was memory CD4+ T cells from blood. The CDR3 sequence: CASNSGSSGNTIYF. The DNA of the CDR3 is TGTGCCAGTAACTCCGGCAGCAGTGGAAACACCATATATTTT. Together with reference TRBV19 and TRBJ1-3, the CDR3 gives the full variable domain: DGGITQSPKYLFRKEGQNVTLSCEQNLNHDAMYWYRQDPGQGLRLIYYSQIVNDFQKGDIAEGYSVSREKKESFPLTVTSAQKNPTAFYLCASNSGSSGNTIYFGEGSWLTVV.